This T cell receptor (beta chain) was recorded in a study of blood T cell repertoires in COVID-19. Looking at the study overall: Spain, Italy and the United States supplied samples that represented acute and convalescent COVID-19.

The length of the CDR3 is 14 residues. Germline V gives CDR1 SNHLY, CDR2 FYNNEI. The V end was cut by 3 bases, the J end by 6 bases, with 9 bases between. Per the original methods: Reference gene primer amplification gave nucleated cell count estimates. The protocol was immunoSEQ multiplex PCR, while the TCRdb copy is restricted to in-frame clones and leaves out a portion. V, J and clone size are those of that table, while D and trimming were read from the DNA. Here the sample spans 200,000 to 250,000 clones, about 87% being singletons. Cohort placement rested on clinical history that participants reported themselves. Exposed participants came across a COVID-19 case within 2 weeks before study entry.

The chain links TRBV2 to TRBJ1-6; D ambiguous. The sample consisted of PBMCs or T cells enriched from blood (not recorded which). The clonotype was recovered from a woman under 40 who had been exposed to COVID-19. CDR3 nucleotides: TGTGCCAGCAGTGACAGGATAAGTAATTCACCCCTCCACTTT. This codes for CASSDRISNSPLHF.